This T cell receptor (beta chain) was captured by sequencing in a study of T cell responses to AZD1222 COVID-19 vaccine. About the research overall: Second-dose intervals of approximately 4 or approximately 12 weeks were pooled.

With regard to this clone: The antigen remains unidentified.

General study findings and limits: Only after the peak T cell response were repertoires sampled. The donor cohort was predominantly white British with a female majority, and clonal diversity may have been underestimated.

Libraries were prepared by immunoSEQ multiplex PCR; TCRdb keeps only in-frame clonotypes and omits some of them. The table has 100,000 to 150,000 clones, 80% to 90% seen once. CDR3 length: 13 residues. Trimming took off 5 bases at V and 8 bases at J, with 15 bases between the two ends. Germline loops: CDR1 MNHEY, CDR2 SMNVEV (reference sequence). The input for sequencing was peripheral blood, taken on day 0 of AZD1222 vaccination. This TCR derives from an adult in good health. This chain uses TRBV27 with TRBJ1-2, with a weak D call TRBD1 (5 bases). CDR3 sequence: CASSPEGQLGYTF. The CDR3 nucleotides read TGTGCCAGCAGTCCCGAGGGGCAACTAGGCTACACCTTC.